The 14 T cell receptor beta chains below all came from one sample that was sequenced in a study of OX40 agonist ivuxolimab in advanced cancers. Library construction relied on the immunoSEQ multiplex PCR assay. TCRdb retrieved this table from immuneACCESS and kept in-frame rearrangements only. Not all clones are present; in checked studies, unresolved V genes account for under half, and no reason is known for the remainder. The sample table lists around 25,000 clones, 84% of them with a count of one. The biggest ten clones account for roughly 27% of the sample. The sample consisted of CD4+ or CD8+ T cells sorted from blood, taken in a trial of the OX40 agonist ivuxolimab. The receptor source for this set is an adult with an advanced solid tumor such as melanoma, head and neck, liver or kidney cancer.

The rearrangement uses TRBV28 and TRBJ2-5; D is perhaps TRBD1 (6 bases). Germline CDR1 and CDR2: MDHEN and SYDVKM. The V gene lost 8 bases and the J gene lost 4 bases, with 11 bases spanning the gap. The CDR3 length is 12 residues. CDR3 in DNA: TGTGCCAGCGTCGGACAGCTAGAGACCCAGTACTTC. It is translated as CASVGQLETQYF.

By sample share, this clone is medium-sized. This chain uses TRBV19 with TRBJ2-7; D gene unclear. The CDR3 spans 14 residues. V was clipped by 5 bases and J by 1 base, with 12 bases between them. From germline, CDR1 is LNHDA and CDR2 SQIVND (reference sequence). CDR3 residues: CASSLASDSYEQYF. The CDR3 nucleotides are TGTGCCAGTAGTTTGGCTTCCGATTCCTACGAGCAGTACTTC.

The chain has TRBV6-1 and TRBJ1-2, with D perhaps TRBD1 (6 bases). CDR1 MNHNS and CDR2 SASEGT come from the germline V gene. This CDR3 has 14 residues. Trimming cost V 6 bases and J 4 bases, with 15 bases left between them. The CDR3 protein is CASSSGGWGYGYTF. CDR3 coding DNA: TGTGCCAGCAGCTCCGGGGGCTGGGGCTATGGCTACACCTTC.

This chain uses TRBV7-9 with TRBJ2-7, with TRBD1 matching 8 bases. Germline V lookup: CDR1 SEHNR, CDR2 FQNEAQ (reference sequence). There are 14 residues in the CDR3. V was clipped by 5 bases and J by 3 bases; unmatched bases: 6. CDR3 protein: CASSPWDRSYEQYF. Written as DNA, the CDR3 is TGTGCCAGCAGCCCATGGGACAGGAGCTACGAGCAGTACTTC.

The CDR3 region is CASSLAGLAGVYEQYF. The CDR3 DNA follows: TGTGCCAGCAGCTTAGCGGGACTAGCGGGAGTCTACGAGCAGTACTTC. The chain carries TRBV7-8 and TRBJ2-7, with 14 nucleotides matching TRBD2. The CDR3 contains 16 residues. V was pared by 0 bases and J by 3 bases, with 1 base of the junction left unmatched. From germline, CDR1 is SGHVS and CDR2 FQNEAQ.

The chain links TRBV7-9 to TRBJ1-5; no firm D call. The germline V and J ends were trimmed by 5 bases and 4 bases, with 9 bases remaining between them. The CDR3 covers 13 residues. The germline V gene has CDR1 SEHNR and CDR2 FQNEAQ (reference sequence). The CDR3 is CASSPSLNQPQHF. The CDR3 coding sequence is TGTGCCAGCAGCCCGTCCCTAAATCAGCCCCAGCATTTT.

The gene calls are TRBV18 and TRBJ2-1; 14 positions agree with TRBD2. Germline trimming cut 6 bases from V and 10 bases from J; bases unmatched to any gene: 17. Germline V gives CDR1 KGHSH, CDR2 LQKENI. The CDR3 covers 18 residues. CDR3 coding DNA: TGTGCCAGCTCCACACCGTCTTTGACTAGCGGGAGGGTTCAAGAGCAGTTCTTC. Translating it yields CASSTPSLTSGRVQEQFF.

The rearrangement links TRBV27 to TRBJ2-1; D gene uncertain. CDR1 is MNHEY and CDR2 is SMNVEV in the germline V gene (reference sequence). Trimming cost V 3 bases and J 0 bases, with 3 bases left between them. The CDR3 totals 13 residues. CDR3 sequence: CASSFSSYNEQFF. The DNA for the CDR3 is TGTGCCAGCAGTTTCAGCTCCTACAATGAGCAGTTCTTC.

This chain uses TRBV2 with TRBJ2-2; weak D call: TRBD1 (5 bases). The ends were cut back, 6 bases at V and 7 bases at J, with 21 bases in the middle. The V gene's germline CDR1 is SNHLY and CDR2 FYNNEI. The CDR3 runs 16 residues. The CDR3 nucleotides read TGTGCCAGCAGGCCCGACAGCCCCCTAATAGGCGGGGAGCTGTTTTTT. Its protein product is CASRPDSPLIGGELFF.

The chain uses TRBV30 and TRBJ2-1, with D possibly matching TRBD1 (5 bases). CDR1 is GTSNPN and CDR2 is SVGIG in the germline V gene (reference sequence). This CDR3 contains 12 residues. The V end lost 0 bases, the J end lost 8 bases, and 8 bases lay between the germline ends. The CDR3 region is CAWSVQVDEQFF. The CDR3 DNA sequence: TGTGCCTGGAGTGTACAGGTAGATGAGCAGTTCTTC.

The genes are TRBV7-9 and TRBJ2-3; TRBD2 matches 14 bases. Trimming took 2 bases from V and 4 from J; bases not matched to a gene: 8. Per germline, CDR1 SEHNR and CDR2 FQNEAQ (reference sequence). The CDR3 length is 18 residues. CDR3 sequence (DNA): TGTGCCAGCAGCTTAACCCAGGGACTAGCGGGAGAGGCAGATACGCAGTATTTT. This translates into CASSLTQGLAGEADTQYF.

The V call is TRBV27, the J call TRBJ2-7, with 8 bases matching TRBD2. CDR3 length: 14 residues. J gave up 0 bases and V 4 bases, and 2 bases lay outside the gene matches. The germline V gene has CDR1 MNHEY and CDR2 SMNVEV (reference sequence). The chain's CDR3 is CASSSGGGSYEQYF. CDR3 in DNA: TGTGCCAGCAGTTCCGGGGGGGGCTCCTACGAGCAGTACTTC.

The chain recombines TRBV9 with TRBJ2-1, with D perhaps assigned TRBD1 or TRBD2 (5 bases each). Germline assignment: CDR1 SGDLS and CDR2 YYNGEE. The CDR3 totals 15 residues. V shed 0 bases and J shed 4 bases, with 11 bases lying between them. In DNA form, the CDR3 reads TGTGCCAGCAGCGTAGAAGGGACGATTTACAATGAGCAGTTCTTC. Protein product: CASSVEGTIYNEQFF.

The J gene is TRBJ2-5, the V gene TRBV27, with TRBD2 identical over 11 bases. The CDR3 is 14 residues long. The junction had 7 bases not matched to a gene; V was cut back by 6 bases and J by 7 bases. Germline CDR1 and CDR2: MNHEY and SMNVEV (reference sequence). CDR3: CASSLAGGRGTQYF. In DNA form, the CDR3 reads TGTGCCAGCAGCTTAGCGGGAGGGCGCGGGACCCAGTACTTC.